This is a list of T cell receptor beta chains from one sample in a study of blood T cell repertoires in COVID-19. The assay was immunoSEQ multiplex PCR, and TCRdb's table has in-frame clones only and misses some. The sample lists 80,000 to 95,000 clones, approximately 89% occurring once. Source material: peripheral blood. These receptors were obtained from a human donor in a cohort sampled during active COVID-19. Both conserved end residues are part of each CDR3. Clone sizes are given selectively: once, few, many, or a class where the clone is expanded.

v_gene	abundance	j_gene	CDR3aa
TRBV4-1	-	TRBJ1-1	CASSPGRGATEAFF
TRBV6-5	-	TRBJ1-4	CASSYGSATNEKLFF
TRBV5-5	-	TRBJ2-3	CASSLEDNTDTQYF
TRBV3-1/TRBV3-2	-	TRBJ1-1	CASRAGGMNTEAFF
TRBV4-1	-	TRBJ1-2	CASSQSTGRGYGYTF
TRBV5-5	-	TRBJ1-6	CASSLPQSSPLHF
TRBV7-6	-	TRBJ1-2	CASSSAAGGSLGGYTF
TRBV4-2	-	TRBJ2-1	CASSQQLGTGYNEQFF
TRBV5-4	-	TRBJ2-7	CASSLSPTGAYEQYF
TRBV7-5	-	TRBJ1-6	CARSRRRSQGAENSPLHF
TRBV11-3	-	TRBJ2-1	CASSSGGQGLRQFF
TRBV10-3	-	TRBJ2-5	CAISMTDQETQYF
TRBV5-4	-	TRBJ2-3	CASSGRPAGGLRDTQYF
TRBV5-1	-	TRBJ2-1	CASSLDRGVDEQFF
TRBV5-1	-	TRBJ2-1	CASSLANGGSYNEQFF
TRBV6-5	-	TRBJ1-2	CASSRGHLGYTF
TRBV18	-	TRBJ2-1	CASSPQTPNEQFF
TRBV7-8	few	TRBJ1-2	CASRQPGQGYGYTF
TRBV11-2	-	TRBJ1-1	CASSLPGRMNTEAFF
TRBV4-1	once	TRBJ1-4	CASSQEGDKGQGVNEKLFF
TRBV2	once	TRBJ2-1	CASSPRTISSNEQFF
TRBV18	-	TRBJ2-4	CASSPGQGLGIQYF
TRBV5-1	few	TRBJ1-6	CASSTETGNSPLHF
TRBV18	-	TRBJ2-4	CASSPSGGPGNIQYF
TRBV18	-	TRBJ2-7	CASSGGRAPVNEQYF
TRBV12-5	-	TRBJ2-1	CASGSSHEQFF
TRBV18	-	TRBJ1-3	CASSPSRTASSGNTIYF
TRBV6-6	few	TRBJ2-1	CASNPTGERYNEQFF
TRBV9	-	TRBJ2-3	CASSPWADSTDTQYF
TRBV2	-	TRBJ1-1	CASQLTGNTEAFF
TRBV2	few	TRBJ2-1	CASSDRTSGGREFF
TRBV27	few	TRBJ1-5	CATTPTGGVGQPQHF